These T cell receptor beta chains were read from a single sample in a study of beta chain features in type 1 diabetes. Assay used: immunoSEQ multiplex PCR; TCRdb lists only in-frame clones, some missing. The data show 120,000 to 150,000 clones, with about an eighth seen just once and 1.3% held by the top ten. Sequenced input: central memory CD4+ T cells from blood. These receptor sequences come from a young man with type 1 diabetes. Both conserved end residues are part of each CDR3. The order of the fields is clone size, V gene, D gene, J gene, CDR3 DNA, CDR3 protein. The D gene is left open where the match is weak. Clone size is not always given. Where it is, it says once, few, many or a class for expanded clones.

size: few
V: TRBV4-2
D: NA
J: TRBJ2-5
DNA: TGTGCCAGCAGCCAAGGGGGCGGGGGCGCCCAGGAGACCCAGTACTTC
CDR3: CASSQGGGGAQETQYF

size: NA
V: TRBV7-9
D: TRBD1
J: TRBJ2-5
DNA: TGTGCCAGCAGCTTGGGACAGCAGGGCGAGGAGACCCAGTACTTC
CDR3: CASSLGQQGEETQYF

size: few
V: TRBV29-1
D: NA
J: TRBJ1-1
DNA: TGCAGCGTGGGGGCCACAGGTTACACTGAAGCTTTCTTT
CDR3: CSVGATGYTEAFF

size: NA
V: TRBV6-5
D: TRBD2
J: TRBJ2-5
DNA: TGTGCCAGCAGGAGCGGGGGGGCCAGTGAGACCCAGTACTTC
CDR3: CASRSGGASETQYF

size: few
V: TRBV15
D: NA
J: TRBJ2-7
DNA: TGTGCCACCAGCCTTGGCCTCTACGAGCAGTACTTC
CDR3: CATSLGLYEQYF

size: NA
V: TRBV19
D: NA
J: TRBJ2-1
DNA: TGTGCCAGTGGTGCGGGACAGTTGAACAATGAGCAGTTCTTC
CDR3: CASGAGQLNNEQFF

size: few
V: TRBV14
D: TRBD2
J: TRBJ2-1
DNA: TGTGCCAGCAGCCCCCTCGGAGAGCGGGGGAACAATGAGCAGTTCTTC
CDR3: CASSPLGERGNNEQFF

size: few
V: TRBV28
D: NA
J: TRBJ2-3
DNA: TGTGCCCCAAGGACAGATACGCAGTATTTT
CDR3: CAPRTDTQYF

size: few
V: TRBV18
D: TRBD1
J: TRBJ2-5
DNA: TGTGCCAGCTCAGACCAGGGGGCGCAGAAGACCCAGTACTTC
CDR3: CASSDQGAQKTQYF

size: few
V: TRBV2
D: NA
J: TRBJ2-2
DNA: TGTGCCAGCAGTGAACAAACCGGGGAGCTGTTTTTT
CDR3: CASSEQTGELFF

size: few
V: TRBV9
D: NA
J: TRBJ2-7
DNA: TGTGCCAGCAGCGTAGGCGACGAGCAGTACTTC
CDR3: CASSVGDEQYF

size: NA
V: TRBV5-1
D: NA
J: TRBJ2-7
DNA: TGCGCCAGCAGCCTTCCGACCTCCTACGAGCAGTACTTC
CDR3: CASSLPTSYEQYF

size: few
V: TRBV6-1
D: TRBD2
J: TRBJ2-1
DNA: TGTGCCAGCAGTGACACTGTGGGACTAGCGAAGAATGAGCAGTTCTTC
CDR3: CASSDTVGLAKNEQFF

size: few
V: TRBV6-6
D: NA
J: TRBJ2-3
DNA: TGTGCCAGCAGTCGGGACACTGTCGCAGATACGCAGTATTTT
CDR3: CASSRDTVADTQYF